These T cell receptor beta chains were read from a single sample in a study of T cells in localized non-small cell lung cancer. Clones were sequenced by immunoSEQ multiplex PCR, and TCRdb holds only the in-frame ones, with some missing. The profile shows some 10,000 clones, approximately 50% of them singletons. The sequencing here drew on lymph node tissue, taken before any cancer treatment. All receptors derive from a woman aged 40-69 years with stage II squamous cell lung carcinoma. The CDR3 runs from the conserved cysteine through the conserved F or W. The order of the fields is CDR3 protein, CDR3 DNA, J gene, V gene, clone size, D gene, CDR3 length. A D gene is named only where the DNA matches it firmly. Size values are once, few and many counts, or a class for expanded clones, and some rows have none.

CDR3 protein: CASSKLPGDTQYF
CDR3 DNA: TGTGCCAGCAGCAAACTCCCCGGGGATACGCAGTATTTT
J gene: TRBJ2-3
V gene: TRBV9
clone size: NA
D gene: NA
CDR3 length: 13

CDR3 protein: CASGWGDRSYQPQHF
CDR3 DNA: TGTGCTAGTGGTTGGGGGGACAGGAGCTATCAGCCCCAGCATTTT
J gene: TRBJ1-5
V gene: TRBV12-5
clone size: NA
D gene: TRBD1
CDR3 length: 15

CDR3 protein: CASNPTGNSNQPQHF
CDR3 DNA: TGTGCCAGTAATCCGACAGGGAATAGCAATCAGCCCCAGCATTTT
J gene: TRBJ1-5
V gene: TRBV19
clone size: NA
D gene: TRBD1
CDR3 length: 15

CDR3 protein: CASSFGRGDTEAFF
CDR3 DNA: TGCGCCAGCAGCTTTGGTCGGGGAGACACTGAAGCTTTCTTT
J gene: TRBJ1-1
V gene: TRBV5-1
clone size: NA
D gene: NA
CDR3 length: 14

CDR3 protein: CASSSGLAWDTQYF
CDR3 DNA: TGTGCCAGCAGCTCTGGACTAGCGTGGGATACGCAGTATTTT
J gene: TRBJ2-3
V gene: TRBV11-3
clone size: NA
D gene: TRBD2
CDR3 length: 14

CDR3 protein: CASRVMNTEAFF
CDR3 DNA: TGTGCCAGCAGGGTGATGAACACTGAAGCTTTCTTT
J gene: TRBJ1-1
V gene: TRBV6-8
clone size: NA
D gene: NA
CDR3 length: 12

CDR3 protein: CSVLGLADSYNEQFF
CDR3 DNA: TGCAGCGTCCTCGGACTAGCGGACTCCTACAATGAGCAGTTCTTC
J gene: TRBJ2-1
V gene: TRBV29-1
clone size: NA
D gene: TRBD2
CDR3 length: 15

CDR3 protein: CASSPEHREQYF
CDR3 DNA: TGTGCCAGCTCACCCGAGCATCGAGAGCAGTACTTC
J gene: TRBJ2-7
V gene: TRBV18
clone size: NA
D gene: NA
CDR3 length: 12

CDR3 protein: CASKTGFMNTEAFF
CDR3 DNA: TGTGCCAGCAAGACAGGGTTTATGAACACTGAAGCTTTCTTT
J gene: TRBJ1-1
V gene: TRBV28
clone size: NA
D gene: TRBD1
CDR3 length: 14

CDR3 protein: CSVGSGRGYEQYF
CDR3 DNA: TGCAGCGTTGGTAGCGGGAGGGGTTACGAGCAGTACTTC
J gene: TRBJ2-7
V gene: TRBV29-1
clone size: NA
D gene: TRBD2
CDR3 length: 13

CDR3 protein: CASSIEKGTGYLLNQPQHF
CDR3 DNA: TGTGCCAGTAGTATAGAAAAGGGGACAGGGTACCTGCTCAATCAGCCCCAGCATTTT
J gene: TRBJ1-5
V gene: TRBV19
clone size: NA
D gene: TRBD1
CDR3 length: 19

CDR3 protein: CASSPDSGYTF
CDR3 DNA: TGTGCCAGCAGCCCGGACAGTGGCTACACCTTC
J gene: TRBJ1-2
V gene: TRBV16
clone size: NA
D gene: NA
CDR3 length: 11

CDR3 protein: CASRTGQEKLFF
CDR3 DNA: TGTGCCAGCAGGACAGGACAGGAAAAACTGTTTTTT
J gene: TRBJ1-4
V gene: TRBV6-8
clone size: NA
D gene: NA
CDR3 length: 12

CDR3 protein: CASSPLLAGVGEQFF
CDR3 DNA: TGTGCCAGCTCACCTTTACTAGCGGGAGTCGGTGAGCAGTTCTTC
J gene: TRBJ2-1
V gene: TRBV18
clone size: NA
D gene: TRBD2
CDR3 length: 15

CDR3 protein: CAWSVHSREQYF
CDR3 DNA: TGTGCCTGGAGTGTACATAGCCGGGAGCAGTACTTC
J gene: TRBJ2-7
V gene: TRBV30
clone size: NA
D gene: NA
CDR3 length: 12

CDR3 protein: CSVDSGRAFLYNEQFF
CDR3 DNA: TGCAGCGTTGATAGCGGGAGGGCATTTTTATACAATGAGCAGTTCTTC
J gene: TRBJ2-1
V gene: TRBV29-1
clone size: NA
D gene: TRBD2
CDR3 length: 16

CDR3 protein: CASSARDRGHEQFF
CDR3 DNA: TGTGCCAGCAGCGCCCGGGACAGGGGTCACGAGCAGTTCTTC
J gene: TRBJ2-1
V gene: TRBV11-3
clone size: NA
D gene: TRBD1
CDR3 length: 14

CDR3 protein: CASHLGAQNYGYTF
CDR3 DNA: TGTGCCAGCCACCTAGGGGCCCAAAATTATGGCTACACCTTC
J gene: TRBJ1-2
V gene: TRBV12-5
clone size: few
D gene: NA
CDR3 length: 14

CDR3 protein: CSVGTGASEAFF
CDR3 DNA: TGCAGCGTTGGGACAGGAGCTTCAGAAGCTTTCTTT
J gene: TRBJ1-1
V gene: TRBV29-1
clone size: NA
D gene: TRBD1
CDR3 length: 12

CDR3 protein: CASSIIPGTLQETQYF
CDR3 DNA: TGTGCCAGTAGTATAATACCGGGGACCCTACAAGAGACCCAGTACTTC
J gene: TRBJ2-5
V gene: TRBV19
clone size: NA
D gene: NA
CDR3 length: 16